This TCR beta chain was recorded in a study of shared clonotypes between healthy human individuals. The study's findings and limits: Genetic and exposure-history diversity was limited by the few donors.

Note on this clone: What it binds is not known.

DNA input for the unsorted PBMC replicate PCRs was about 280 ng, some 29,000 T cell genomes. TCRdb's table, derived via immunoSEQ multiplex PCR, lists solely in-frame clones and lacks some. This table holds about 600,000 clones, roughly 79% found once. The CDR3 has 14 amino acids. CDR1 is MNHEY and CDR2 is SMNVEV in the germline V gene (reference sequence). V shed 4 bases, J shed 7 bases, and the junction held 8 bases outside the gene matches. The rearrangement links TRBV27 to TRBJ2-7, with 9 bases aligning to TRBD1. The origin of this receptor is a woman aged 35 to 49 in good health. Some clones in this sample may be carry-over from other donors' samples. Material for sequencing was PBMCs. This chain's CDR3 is CASSSGTGMREQYF. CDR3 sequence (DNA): TGTGCCAGCAGTTCCGGGACAGGGATGAGGGAGCAGTACTTC.